This T cell receptor beta chain was identified during a study of Ad26.COV2.S vaccination and SARS-CoV-2 variants. Study background: Ad26.COV2.S, an intramuscular injection, was given once or twice 56 days apart.

Generated by immunoSEQ multiplex PCR, the TCRdb table keeps only in-frame clones and is missing some. The sample carries some 450,000 clones, less than 95% recorded once. This CDR3 has 14 amino acids. Trimming took 0 bases from V and 1 from J, leaving 7 bases between them. The germline CDR1 and CDR2 sequences are MNHEY and SVGEGT. Treatment defined: 15 to 20 received Ad26.COV2.S at low or high dose, single or two shots; roughly five received placebo; per-sample allocation not given. Specimens were obtained on day 63 following the first vaccine or placebo injection. Findings and limits, study-wide: Vaccine recipients surpassed placebo recipients in spike-specific TCR breadth. In TCR breadth and depth analyses, total T cell responses may have been underestimated. Breadth of non-spike TCRs did not differ between vaccinees and placebo recipients.

Comment on this clone: As yet, its antigen is unknown. Other nucleotide sequences in the sample specify the same CDR3.

The chain couples TRBV6-2 or TRBV6-3 to TRBJ2-7, with D perhaps TRBD2 (5 bases). This TCR was recovered from a person aged 18 to 65 who received the Ad26.COV2.S COVID-19 vaccine or a placebo. The sample was peripheral blood, taken in a trial of Ad26.COV2.S vaccine versus placebo. The CDR3 spells CASSYSPGSYEQYF. For the CDR3, the DNA is TGTGCCAGCAGTTACTCGCCGGGGTCCTACGAGCAGTACTTC.